Shown below are 8 T cell receptor beta chains from a single sample sequenced in a study of blood T cells in healthy people across ages. It was with a sample-barcoded 5' primer and a J-beta primer mix that a second PCR of roughly 6 to 11 cycles was run. TCRdb re-called the 5' RACE reads through MiXCR, storing one row per CDR3 protein. This table has 730,000 or so distinct CDR3 sequences, 40% to 45% appearing once. The sequenced sample was blood. The receptors come from a woman in her sixties or seventies in good health.

This clonotype was recorded at least ten times. This rearrangement joins TRBV7-6 to TRBJ2-5; the D is unclear. Germline lookup yields CDR1 SGHVS and CDR2 FNYEAQ. This CDR3 has 14 residues. Trimming removed 0 bases from V and 5 bases from J, with 10 bases in between. The DNA of the CDR3 is TGTGCCAGCAGCTTAGCCCCCGCCCCCGAGACCCAGTACTTC. This gives the protein CASSLAPAPETQYF.

This clonotype was counted at least ten times. The gene calls are TRBV7-8 and TRBJ2-1; maybe TRBD2 (6 bases). The CDR3 consists of 16 residues. Trimming shortened V by 5 bases and J by 1 base, and 15 bases separated the two germline ends. CDR1 is SGHVS and CDR2 is FQNEAQ in the germline V gene. The CDR3 nucleotides read TGTGCCAGCAGCCCGCAAGGAGGGAGATCCTACAATGAGCAGTTCTTC. Protein product: CASSPQGGRSYNEQFF.

The V call is TRBV19, the J call TRBJ2-4; tentatively, D is TRBD1 (6 bases). The end of the DNA fits TRBJ2-7 better, so the J call may be wrong. Germline-derived CDR1 and CDR2 are LNHDA and SQIVND (reference sequence). The CDR3 runs to 14 residues. The CDR3 is CASSPQAGENEQYF. CDR3 nucleotides: TGTGCCAGTAGCCCTCAGGCAGGGGAGAACGAGCAGTACTTC.

This clonotype appeared a few times. This sequence joins TRBV20-1 and TRBJ2-3; 7 nucleotides agree with TRBD2. Germline V gene data show CDR1 as DFQATT and CDR2 as SNEGSKA (reference sequence). Trimming cost V 2 bases and J 5 bases; bases outside gene matches: 4. The CDR3 length is 13 residues. Here the CDR3 reads CSARCPGGDTQYF. Here the CDR3 DNA reads TGCAGTGCTAGATGTCCGGGAGGAGATACGCAGTATTTT.

This clonotype was found many times. J is TRBJ2-5 and V is TRBV29-1; 8 positions agree with TRBD1. Germline trimming cut 5 bases from V and 4 bases from J; bases unmatched to any gene: 0. The CDR3 is made up of 11 amino acids. CDR1 is SQVTM, CDR2 ANQGSEA, per germline. The chain's CDR3 is CSVTGGETQYF. The CDR3 DNA reads TGCAGCGTTACAGGGGGAGAGACCCAGTACTTC.

A note on this clonotype: The junction does not match germline at one end; this may be a read error. The genes are TRBV7-9 and TRBJ1-4; D possibly corresponds to TRBD1 (5 bases). CDR1 is SEHNR, CDR2 FQNEAQ, per germline (reference sequence). The CDR3 consists of 15 residues. CDR3 DNA sequence: TGTGCCGGCAGCTTCGACAGATTAACTAATGAAAAACTGTTTTTT. Amino acids: CAGSFDRLTNEKLFF.

This clonotype was counted ten times or more. The chain has TRBV6-4 and TRBJ1-5; no definite D call. The V gene's germline CDR1 is MRHNA and CDR2 SNTAGT. This CDR3 has 15 amino acids. V was shortened by 8 bases and J by 1 base, with 15 bases between the two germline ends. The CDR3 DNA is TGTGCCAGCTCGTTAGATTATGGGAGCAATCAGCCCCAGCATTTT. This translates into CASSLDYGSNQPQHF.

The chain carries TRBV29-1 and TRBJ2-3; a weak D match, TRBD1 (5 bases). The germline V gene encodes CDR1 SQVTM and CDR2 ANQGSEA. This CDR3 is built from 12 residues. The germline V and J ends were trimmed by 5 bases and 5 bases, with 11 bases remaining between them. Here the CDR3 reads CSVLQGIDTQYF. The CDR3 bases are TGCAGCGTTCTCCAGGGCATAGATACGCAGTATTTT.